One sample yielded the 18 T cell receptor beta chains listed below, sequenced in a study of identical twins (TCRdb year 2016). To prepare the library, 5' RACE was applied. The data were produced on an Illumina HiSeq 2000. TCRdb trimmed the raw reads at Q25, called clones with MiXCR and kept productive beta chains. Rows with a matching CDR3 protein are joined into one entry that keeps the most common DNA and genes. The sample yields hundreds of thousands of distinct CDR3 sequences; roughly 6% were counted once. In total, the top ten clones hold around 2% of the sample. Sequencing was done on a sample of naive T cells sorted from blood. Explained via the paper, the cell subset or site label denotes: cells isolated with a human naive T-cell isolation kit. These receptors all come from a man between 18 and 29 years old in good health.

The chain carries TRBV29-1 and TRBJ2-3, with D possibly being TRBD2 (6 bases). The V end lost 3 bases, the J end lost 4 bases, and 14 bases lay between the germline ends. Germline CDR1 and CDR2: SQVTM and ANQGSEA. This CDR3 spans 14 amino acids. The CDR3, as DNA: TGCAGCGTTGATACCCGGGAGAGTTCAGATACGCAGTATTTT. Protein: CSVDTRESSDTQYF.

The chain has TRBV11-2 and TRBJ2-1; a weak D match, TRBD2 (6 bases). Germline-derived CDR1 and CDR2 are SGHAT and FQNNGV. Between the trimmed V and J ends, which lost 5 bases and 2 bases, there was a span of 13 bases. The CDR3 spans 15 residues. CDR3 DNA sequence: TGTGCCAGCAGCGCTCAAACTAGCACCTACAATGAGCAGTTCTTC. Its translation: CASSAQTSTYNEQFF.

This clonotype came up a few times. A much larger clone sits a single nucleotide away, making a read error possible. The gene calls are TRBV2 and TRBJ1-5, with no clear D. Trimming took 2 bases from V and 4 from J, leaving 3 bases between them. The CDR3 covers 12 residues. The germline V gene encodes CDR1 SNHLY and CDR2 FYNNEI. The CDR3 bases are TGTGCCAGCAGTGAAAGGAATCAGCCCCAGCATTTT. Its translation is CASSERNQPQHF.

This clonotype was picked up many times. The DNA for the CDR3 is TGCAGCGTTGGTTTTAGATTATCCAACACTGAAGCTTTCTTT. Protein: CSVGFRLSNTEAFF. The chain joins TRBV29-1 to TRBJ1-1; D is unclear. V lost 4 bases to trimming and J lost 2 bases, with 14 bases between them. Germline-derived CDR1 and CDR2 are SQVTM and ANQGSEA. The CDR3 runs to 14 residues. Together with reference TRBV29-1 and TRBJ1-1, the CDR3 gives the full variable domain: SAVISQKPSRDICQRGTSLTIQCQVDSQVTMMFWYRQQPGQSLTLIATANQGSEATYESGFVIDKFPISRPNLTFSTLTVSNMSPEDSSIYLCSVGFRLSNTEAFFGQGTRLTVV.

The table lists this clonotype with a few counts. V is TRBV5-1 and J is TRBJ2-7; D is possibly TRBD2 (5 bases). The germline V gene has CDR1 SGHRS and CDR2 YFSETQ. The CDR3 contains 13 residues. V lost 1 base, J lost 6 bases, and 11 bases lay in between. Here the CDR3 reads CASSLHRDSEQYF. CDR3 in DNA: TGCGCCAGCAGCTTGCATCGGGATTCCGAGCAGTACTTC. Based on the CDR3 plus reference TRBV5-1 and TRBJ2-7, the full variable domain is KAGVTQTPRYLIKTRGQQVTLSCSPISGHRSVSWYQQTPGQGLQFLFEYFSETQRNKGNFPGRFSGRQFSNSRSEMNVSTLELGDSALYLCASSLHRDSEQYFGPGTRLTVT.

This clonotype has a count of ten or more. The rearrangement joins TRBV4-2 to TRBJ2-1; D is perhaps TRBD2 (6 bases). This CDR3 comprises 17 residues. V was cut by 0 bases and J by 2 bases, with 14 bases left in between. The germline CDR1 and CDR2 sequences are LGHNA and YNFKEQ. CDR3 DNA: TGTGCCAGCAGCCAAGATAGGGGTAGCGGAGCCTACAATGAGCAGTTCTTC. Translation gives CASSQDRGSGAYNEQFF.

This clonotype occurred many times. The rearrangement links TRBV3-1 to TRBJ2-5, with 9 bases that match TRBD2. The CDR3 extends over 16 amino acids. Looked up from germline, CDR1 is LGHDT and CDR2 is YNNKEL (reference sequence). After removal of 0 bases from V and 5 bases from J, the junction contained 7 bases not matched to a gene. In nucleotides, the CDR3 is TGTGCCAGCAGCCAAGAAGCGGGAGGTCGATGGGAGACCCAGTACTTC. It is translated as CASSQEAGGRWETQYF.

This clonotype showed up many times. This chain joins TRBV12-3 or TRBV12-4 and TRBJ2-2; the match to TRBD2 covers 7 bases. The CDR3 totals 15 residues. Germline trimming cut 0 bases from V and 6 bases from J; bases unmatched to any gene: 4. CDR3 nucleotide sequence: TGTGCCAGCAGTTTAGCGGGAGGGCAAGCCGGGGAGCTGTTTTTT. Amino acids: CASSLAGGQAGELFF.

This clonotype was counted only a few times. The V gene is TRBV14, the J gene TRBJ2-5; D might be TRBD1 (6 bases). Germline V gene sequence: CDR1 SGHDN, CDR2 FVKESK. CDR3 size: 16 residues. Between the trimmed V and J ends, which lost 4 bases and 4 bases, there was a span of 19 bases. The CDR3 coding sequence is TGTGCCAGCAGCCCCCAACAGGGAAGGGGAGCAGAGACCCAGTACTTC. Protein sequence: CASSPQQGRGAETQYF.

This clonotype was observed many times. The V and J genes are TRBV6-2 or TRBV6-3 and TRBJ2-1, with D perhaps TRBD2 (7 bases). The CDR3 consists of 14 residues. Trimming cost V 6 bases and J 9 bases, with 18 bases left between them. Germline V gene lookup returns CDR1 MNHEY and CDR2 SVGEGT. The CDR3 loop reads CASRSPPRGGEQFF. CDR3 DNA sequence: TGTGCCAGCAGATCTCCTCCTAGGGGGGGTGAGCAGTTCTTC.

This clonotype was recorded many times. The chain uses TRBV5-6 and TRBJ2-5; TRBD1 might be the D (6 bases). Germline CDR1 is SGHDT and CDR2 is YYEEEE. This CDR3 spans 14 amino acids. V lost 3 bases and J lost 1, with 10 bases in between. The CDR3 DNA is TGTGCCAGCAGCTATGGACAGACCCAAGAGACCCAGTACTTC. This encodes CASSYGQTQETQYF.

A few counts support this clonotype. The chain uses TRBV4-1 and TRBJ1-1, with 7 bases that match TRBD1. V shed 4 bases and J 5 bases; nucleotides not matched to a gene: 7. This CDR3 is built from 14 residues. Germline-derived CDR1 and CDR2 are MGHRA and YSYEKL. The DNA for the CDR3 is TGCGCCAGCAGCCCGGGACAGTTACAAACTGAAGCTTTCTTT. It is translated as CASSPGQLQTEAFF.

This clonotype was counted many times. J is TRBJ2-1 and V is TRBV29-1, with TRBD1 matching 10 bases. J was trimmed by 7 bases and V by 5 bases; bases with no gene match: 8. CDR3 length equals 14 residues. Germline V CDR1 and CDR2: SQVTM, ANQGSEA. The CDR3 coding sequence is TGCAGCGTTTATCGCCGGGACAGGGGTAATGAGCAGTTCTTC. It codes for CSVYRRDRGNEQFF.

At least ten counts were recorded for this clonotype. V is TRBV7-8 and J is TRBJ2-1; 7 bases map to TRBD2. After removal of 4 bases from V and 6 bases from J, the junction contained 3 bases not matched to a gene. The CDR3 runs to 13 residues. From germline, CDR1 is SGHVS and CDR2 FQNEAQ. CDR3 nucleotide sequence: TGTGCCAGCAGCTCGACTAGCACCAATGAGCAGTTCTTC. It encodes CASSSTSTNEQFF.

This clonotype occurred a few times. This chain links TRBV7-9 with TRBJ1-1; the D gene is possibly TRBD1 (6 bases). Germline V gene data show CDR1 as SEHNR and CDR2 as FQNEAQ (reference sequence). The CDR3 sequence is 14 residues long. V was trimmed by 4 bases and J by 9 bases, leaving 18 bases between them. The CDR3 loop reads CASSSRGGDLQAFF. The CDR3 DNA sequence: TGTGCCAGCAGCTCGAGAGGGGGAGACCTCCAAGCTTTCTTT.

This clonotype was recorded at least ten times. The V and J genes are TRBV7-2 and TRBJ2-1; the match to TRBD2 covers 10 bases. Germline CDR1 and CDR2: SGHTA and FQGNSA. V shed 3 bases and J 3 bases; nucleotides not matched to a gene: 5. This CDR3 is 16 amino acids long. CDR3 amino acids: CASSFSLAGYYNEQFF. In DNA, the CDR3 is TGTGCCAGCAGCTTTTCACTAGCGGGATACTACAATGAGCAGTTCTTC.

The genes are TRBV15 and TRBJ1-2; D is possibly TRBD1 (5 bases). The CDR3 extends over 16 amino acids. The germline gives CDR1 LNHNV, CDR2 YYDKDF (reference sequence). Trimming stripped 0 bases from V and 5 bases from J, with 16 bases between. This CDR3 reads CATSRDRAGPGYGYTF. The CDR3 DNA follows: TGTGCCACCAGCAGAGATCGGGCAGGGCCAGGGTATGGCTACACCTTC.

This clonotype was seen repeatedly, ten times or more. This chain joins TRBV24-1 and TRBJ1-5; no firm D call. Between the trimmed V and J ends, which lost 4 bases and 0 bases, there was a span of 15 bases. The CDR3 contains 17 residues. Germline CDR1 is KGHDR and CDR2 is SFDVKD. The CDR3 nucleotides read TGTGCCACCAGTGACTCCTGGGATACGTCTAGCAATCAGCCCCAGCATTTT. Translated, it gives CATSDSWDTSSNQPQHF.